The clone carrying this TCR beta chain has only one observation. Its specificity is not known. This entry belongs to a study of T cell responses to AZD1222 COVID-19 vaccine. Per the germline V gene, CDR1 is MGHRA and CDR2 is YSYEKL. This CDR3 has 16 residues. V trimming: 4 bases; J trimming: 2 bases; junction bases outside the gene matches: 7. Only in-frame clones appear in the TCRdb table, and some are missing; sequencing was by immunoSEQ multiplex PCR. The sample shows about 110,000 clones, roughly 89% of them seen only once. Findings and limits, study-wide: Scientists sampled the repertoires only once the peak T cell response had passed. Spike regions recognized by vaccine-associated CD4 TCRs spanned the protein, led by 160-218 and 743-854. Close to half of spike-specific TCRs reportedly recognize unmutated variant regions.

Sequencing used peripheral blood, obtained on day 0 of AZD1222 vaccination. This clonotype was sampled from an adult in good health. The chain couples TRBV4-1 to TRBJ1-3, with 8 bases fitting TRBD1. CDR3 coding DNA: TGCGCCAGCAGCCCGCCCCAGGGGGCTGCTGGAAACACCATATATTTT. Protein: CASSPPQGAAGNTIYF.